A selection of T cell receptor beta chains follows, all from one sample in a study of Ad26.COV2.S vaccination and SARS-CoV-2 variants. Sequenced by immunoSEQ multiplex PCR; TCRdb stores in-frame clones only, minus some. This table holds about 320,000 clones, around 85% found once. Sequenced material: peripheral blood, taken in a trial of Ad26.COV2.S vaccine versus placebo. These receptors came from a person between 18 and 59 years old who received the Ad26.COV2.S COVID-19 vaccine or a placebo. CDR3s include the opening cysteine and the closing phenylalanine or tryptophan. A D gene is named only where the DNA matches it firmly. Clone size is stated in some rows and not others, as once, few, many or a class when expanded.

d_call: TRBD1; v_call: TRBV30; j_call: TRBJ1-1; clone_size: .; cdr3_aa: CAWSADRGGVNTEAFF; cdr3_nt: TGTGCCTGGAGTGCGGACAGGGGGGGAGTGAACACTGAAGCTTTCTTT
d_call: TRBD1; v_call: TRBV28; j_call: TRBJ1-2; clone_size: once; cdr3_aa: CASSVGTGGGVGNYGYTF; cdr3_nt: TGTGCCAGCAGTGTCGGGACAGGGGGAGGAGTTGGAAACTATGGCTACACCTTC
d_call: .; v_call: TRBV6-5; j_call: TRBJ1-1; clone_size: .; cdr3_aa: CASRRTVNTEAFF; cdr3_nt: TGTGCCAGCAGGAGGACGGTGAACACTGAAGCTTTCTTT
d_call: .; v_call: TRBV10-2; j_call: TRBJ1-5; clone_size: few; cdr3_aa: CASSELEEEPQHF; cdr3_nt: TGCGCCAGCAGTGAGTTAGAAGAAGAGCCCCAGCATTTT
d_call: TRBD1; v_call: TRBV10-1; j_call: TRBJ2-7; clone_size: few; cdr3_aa: CASSDKGQIYYEQYF; cdr3_nt: TGCGCCAGCAGTGATAAGGGACAGATATACTACGAGCAGTACTTC
d_call: TRBD2; v_call: TRBV29-1; j_call: TRBJ2-3; clone_size: once; cdr3_aa: CSVSRGVAGLTDTQYF; cdr3_nt: TGCAGCGTCTCGCGAGGGGTAGCGGGGCTCACAGATACGCAGTATTTT
d_call: .; v_call: TRBV24-1; j_call: TRBJ2-2; clone_size: .; cdr3_aa: CATGGEAGNTGELFF; cdr3_nt: TGTGCCACCGGAGGGGAGGCGGGGAACACCGGGGAGCTGTTTTTT
d_call: TRBD1; v_call: TRBV10-3; j_call: TRBJ1-5; clone_size: .; cdr3_aa: CAISVSSDRRRPQPQHF; cdr3_nt: TGTGCCATCAGTGTCTCCTCGGACAGGCGAAGGCCTCAGCCCCAGCATTTT
d_call: TRBD2; v_call: TRBV6-9; j_call: TRBJ2-3; clone_size: .; cdr3_aa: CASRKLGLAGDTDTQYF; cdr3_nt: TGTGCCAGCAGAAAACTAGGACTAGCGGGAGACACAGATACGCAGTATTTT
d_call: .; v_call: TRBV27; j_call: TRBJ1-4; clone_size: .; cdr3_aa: CASSHGVLDEKLFF; cdr3_nt: TGTGCCAGCAGCCACGGGGTATTAGACGAAAAACTGTTTTTT
d_call: .; v_call: TRBV10-2; j_call: TRBJ2-1; clone_size: .; cdr3_aa: CASSSRPEQFF; cdr3_nt: TGCGCCAGCAGTAGTCGACCCGAGCAGTTCTTC
d_call: .; v_call: TRBV28; j_call: TRBJ1-1; clone_size: .; cdr3_aa: CASTPPRPLEAFF; cdr3_nt: TGTGCCAGCACCCCACCCCGTCCATTGGAAGCTTTCTTT
d_call: .; v_call: TRBV2; j_call: TRBJ2-5; clone_size: .; cdr3_aa: CASSQRETQYF; cdr3_nt: TGTGCCAGCAGCCAAAGAGAGACCCAGTACTTC
d_call: .; v_call: TRBV6-5; j_call: TRBJ2-3; clone_size: .; cdr3_aa: CASSYSGLQDTDTQYF; cdr3_nt: TGTGCCAGCAGTTACTCAGGCCTACAGGACACAGATACGCAGTATTTT
d_call: .; v_call: TRBV19; j_call: TRBJ1-1; clone_size: .; cdr3_aa: CASSLGTSMTEAFF; cdr3_nt: TGTGCCAGTAGTCTCGGGACATCGATGACTGAAGCTTTCTTT
d_call: TRBD1; v_call: TRBV24-1; j_call: TRBJ2-1; clone_size: .; cdr3_aa: CATQTGGSYNEQFF; cdr3_nt: TGTGCCACCCAGACAGGGGGCTCCTACAATGAGCAGTTCTTC
d_call: .; v_call: TRBV11-3; j_call: TRBJ1-1; clone_size: .; cdr3_aa: CASSGRGGAEAFF; cdr3_nt: TGTGCCAGCAGCGGCAGGGGAGGTGCTGAAGCTTTCTTT
d_call: .; v_call: TRBV9; j_call: TRBJ1-4; clone_size: .; cdr3_aa: CASSVLGAWDF; cdr3_nt: TGTGCCAGCAGCGTATTAGGGGCGTGGGATTTT
d_call: .; v_call: TRBV27; j_call: TRBJ2-3; clone_size: .; cdr3_aa: CASSSYTDTQYF; cdr3_nt: TGTGCCAGCAGTTCTTATACAGATACGCAGTATTTT
d_call: TRBD2; v_call: TRBV19; j_call: TRBJ2-5; clone_size: .; cdr3_aa: CASSIGGTQETQYF; cdr3_nt: TGTGCCAGTAGTATCGGGGGGACTCAAGAGACCCAGTACTTC
d_call: .; v_call: TRBV4-2; j_call: TRBJ2-1; clone_size: .; cdr3_aa: CASSQEGVGGGPYNEQFF; cdr3_nt: TGTGCCAGCAGCCAAGAAGGAGTTGGGGGGGGGCCCTACAATGAGCAGTTCTTC
d_call: .; v_call: TRBV21-1; j_call: TRBJ2-2; clone_size: .; cdr3_aa: CASNSKPGTSNTGELFF; cdr3_nt: TGTGCCAGCAACTCAAAACCCGGAACCTCCAACACCGGGGAGCTGTTTTTT
d_call: .; v_call: TRBV15; j_call: TRBJ1-2; clone_size: .; cdr3_aa: CATSSVSARRGGYTF; cdr3_nt: TGTGCCACCAGCTCGGTTTCAGCTAGGCGGGGCGGCTACACCTTC